The clone carrying this T cell receptor beta chain was found a few times. Its antigen is unidentified. This record belongs to a study of T cells in Graves' hyperthyroidism and ophthalmopathy. TCR beta CDR3 regions were amplified from RNA transcripts. TCR CDR3 regions were first amplified by RT-PCR with HTBI primers. One entry per CDR3 protein, called by TCRdb with MiXCR from the multiplex PCR reads. Among around 500,000 distinct CDR3 sequences listed, over 13% were seen once. If no ophthalmopathy progression occurred within 18 months, Graves' hyperthyroidism was stable. Clinical symptoms, serum thyroxine and TRAb, thyroid ultrasound and orbital computed tomography were used for the diagnoses. V was trimmed by 0 bases and J by 5 bases, leaving 8 bases between them. Germline V gene sequence: CDR1 SGDLS, CDR2 YYNGEE. The CDR3 loop spans 13 amino acids. Study-level points and caveats: A 13 V-J signature model discriminated ophthalmopathy versus stable hyperthyroidism.

This chain joins TRBV9 and TRBJ1-1; D not certain. Sequencing was done on a sample of blood. This clonotype originated in a woman younger than 30 with Graves' hyperthyroidism. This CDR3 reads CASSVGRVTEAFF. The DNA of the CDR3 is TGTGCCAGCAGCGTAGGTAGGGTTACTGAAGCTTTCTTT.